These 29 T cell receptor beta chains share one sample of origin, sequenced in a study of T cell repertoires in cytomegalovirus infection. TCRdb reanalysed the reads using MiXCR and keeps one entry per CDR3 protein. The table has hundreds of thousands of distinct CDR3 sequences, about 9.2% seen once. Sequenced: PBMCs. The receptors originated from a human donor in good health (CMV status not recorded). Some clones in this sample may be carry-over from other donors' samples.

Comments on this clonotype: A much larger clone differs by one base, so this may be a read error. Since the CDR3 does not end with the conserved phenylalanine or tryptophan, this likely comes from a read error. The gene calls are TRBV20-1 and TRBJ2-3; TRBD2 agrees at 13 bases. Per germline, CDR1 DFQATT and CDR2 SNEGSKA (reference sequence). Trimming at V came to 2 bases and at J to 2 bases, leaving 1 base not matched to a gene. This CDR3 contains 15 residues. The CDR3 bases are TGCAGTGCTAGAACTAGCGGGGGGGACACAGATACGCAGTATTTA. Translating gives CSARTSGGDTDTQYL.

The genes are TRBV13 and TRBJ1-2; D possibly corresponds to TRBD1 (5 bases). Trimming shortened V by 2 bases and J by 2 bases, and 12 bases separated the two germline ends. This CDR3 has 15 amino acids. CDR1 and CDR2 (germline): PRHDT, FYEKMQ (reference sequence). CDR3 amino acids: CASSLSGRENYGYTF. The CDR3 region has the DNA TGTGCCAGCAGCTTATCGGGCAGGGAGAACTATGGCTACACCTTC.

This clonotype came up a few times. V and J are TRBV19 and TRBJ2-7, with D possibly being TRBD1 or TRBD2 (6 bases each). The CDR3 runs to 14 residues. The V gene's germline CDR1 is LNHDA and CDR2 SQIVND (reference sequence). V lost 2 bases and J lost 3, with 11 bases in between. This chain's CDR3 is CASSIRGQNYEQYF. CDR3 DNA: TGTGCCAGTAGTATACGGGGGCAGAACTACGAGCAGTACTTC.

As for this clonotype: One base separates it from a far larger clone, so it is likely a read error. V usage is TRBV2 and J usage is TRBJ1-1; unclear D gene. Germline lookup yields CDR1 SNHLY and CDR2 FYNNEI. This CDR3 comprises 11 residues. CDR3 amino acids: CPSSVRTEAFF. For the CDR3, the DNA is TGTCCCAGCAGTGTCCGCACTGAAGCTTTCTTT. The entire variable domain, with the rest obtained from reference TRBV2 and TRBJ1-1, is as follows: EPEVTQTPSHQVTQMGQEVILRCVPISNHLYFYWYRQILGQKVEFLVSFYNNEISEKSEIFDDQFSVERPDGSNFTLKIRSTKLEDSAMYFCPSSVRTEAFFGQGTRLTVV.

This sequence joins TRBV10-1 and TRBJ2-5; 10 nucleotides match TRBD1. With 6 bases clipped from V and 5 bases from J, the junction kept 9 bases outside the gene matches. Germline-derived CDR1 and CDR2 are WNHNN and SYGVQD (reference sequence). The CDR3 has 15 amino acids. DNA for the CDR3: TGCGCCAGCAGCCCGCAGGACAGGGGGGATGAGACCCAGTACTTC. It specifies CASSPQDRGDETQYF.

This clonotype was detected ten times or more. V is TRBV20-1 and J is TRBJ1-1; D unclear. CDR1 and CDR2 from the germline V gene are DFQATT and SNEGSKA (reference sequence). This CDR3 has 14 amino acids. V dropped 0 bases and J dropped 5 bases, with 13 bases sitting between them. In DNA, the CDR3 is TGCAGTGCTAGAGAACGGGGTCGAGCTACTGAAGCTTTCTTT. It codes for CSARERGRATEAFF.

The V and J genes are TRBV6-5 and TRBJ1-1; D unresolved. CDR3 length: 12 residues. CDR1 MNHEY and CDR2 SVGAGI come from the germline V gene. V was pared by 9 bases and J by 3 bases, with 11 bases between. This CDR3 reads CASLGWDTEAFF. In nucleotides, the CDR3 is TGTGCCAGTTTGGGGTGGGACACTGAAGCTTTCTTT.

This clonotype was recorded many times. This chain joins TRBV7-2 and TRBJ1-6; the D gene is possibly TRBD1 (6 bases). V lost 4 bases to trimming and J lost 11 bases, with 18 bases between them. The CDR3 runs to 15 residues. The germline CDR1 and CDR2 sequences are SGHTA and FQGNSA. The CDR3 region is CASSYHREMLTPLHF. The CDR3 DNA follows: TGTGCCAGCAGCTACCACAGGGAAATGTTGACACCCCTCCACTTT.

This chain links TRBV6-1 with TRBJ2-7; 8 nucleotides agree with TRBD1. The germline V gene encodes CDR1 MNHNS and CDR2 SASEGT. The trim removed 4 bases at V and 1 base at J, leaving 6 bases unmatched. CDR3 size: 15 residues. The CDR3 coding sequence is TGTGCCAGCAGTGCTGGGACAGGATTTTCCTACGAGCAGTACGTC. This gives the protein CASSAGTGFSYEQYV.

There are many counts of this clonotype. This chain joins TRBV12-5 and TRBJ1-5, with no clear D. V lost 5 bases and J 0 bases, leaving 29 bases between the germline ends. The CDR3 contains 21 residues. CDR1 is LGHNT and CDR2 is FRNRAP in the germline V gene. The CDR3 protein is CASGHSSGSTKHDYSNQPQHF. DNA for the CDR3: TGTGCTAGTGGTCATAGTTCGGGCAGCACCAAACACGATTATAGCAATCAGCCCCAGCATTTT. The variable domain in full, completed from reference TRBV12-5 and TRBJ1-5, reads DARVTQTPRHKVTEMGQEVTMRCQPILGHNTVFWYRQTMMQGLELLAYFRNRAPLDDSGMPKDRFSAEMPDATLATLKIQPSEPRDSAVYFCASGHSSGSTKHDYSNQPQHFGDGTRLSIL.

This clonotype showed up just a few times. The CDR3 region is CASSLQFLDYEQYF. The CDR3 coding sequence is TGCGCCAGCAGTCTCCAGTTTCTTGACTACGAGCAGTACTTC. The rearrangement uses TRBV23-1 and TRBJ2-7; no reliable D call. TRBV23-1 is assigned to the ORF class and has an uncertain function. The CDR3 is made up of 14 amino acids. V dropped 4 bases and J dropped 3 bases, with 13 bases sitting between them.

This clonotype was seen at least ten times. The CDR3 loop is CASSPQTSVGIEAFF. The CDR3 bases are TGCGCCAGCAGCCCTCAAACCAGCGTGGGTATTGAAGCTTTCTTT. The chain couples TRBV5-1 to TRBJ1-1; D not resolved. Germline-derived CDR1 and CDR2 are SGHRS and YFSETQ. The V end was cut by 4 bases, the J end by 7 bases, with 20 bases between. The length of the CDR3 is 15 residues.

This clonotype was counted many times. This rearrangement joins TRBV28 to TRBJ2-7; TRBD1 might be the D (7 bases). This CDR3 is 13 amino acids long. The germline gives CDR1 MDHEN, CDR2 SYDVKM. V shed 5 bases and J shed 6 bases, with 14 bases lying between them. The DNA for the CDR3 is TGTGCCAGCAGTGAGCAGGGGGGCCTCGAGCAGTACGTC. This codes for CASSEQGGLEQYV.

This clonotype was observed many times. The chain carries TRBV27 and TRBJ1-1; D call uncertain. Germline CDR1 reads MNHEY; CDR2 reads SMNVEV (reference sequence). The CDR3 totals 15 residues. V was trimmed by 1 base and J by 0 bases, leaving 9 bases between them. For the CDR3, the DNA is TGTGCCAGCAGTTTATATGCAGACATGAACACTGAAGCTTTCTTT. Translated: CASSLYADMNTEAFF.

This clonotype was observed a few times. This chain links TRBV5-1 with TRBJ2-1, with 7 bases aligning to TRBD1. J lost 5 bases, V lost 7 bases, and 9 bases had no gene match. Germline values: CDR1 SGHRS, CDR2 YFSETQ. The CDR3 totals 14 residues. The CDR3 loop reads CASDVGTANNEQFF. The CDR3 DNA sequence: TGCGCCAGCGATGTCGGGACAGCCAACAATGAGCAGTTCTTC.

This clonotype has at least ten counts. CDR3 protein: CASSLGTSGQPQHF. The CDR3 DNA is TGTGCCAGCAGCTTAGGAACTTCAGGTCAGCCCCAGCATTTT. J is TRBJ1-5 and V is TRBV7-2; D uncertain. The CDR3 contains 14 residues. V was trimmed by 1 base and J by 6 bases, leaving 10 bases between them. CDR1 is SGHTA, CDR2 FQGNSA, per germline. Full variable domain (missing parts from reference TRBV7-2 and TRBJ1-5): GAGVSQSPSNKVTEKGKDVELRCDPISGHTALYWYRQSLGQGLEFLIYFQGNSAPDKSGLPSDRFSAERTGGSVSTLTIQRTQQEDSAVYLCASSLGTSGQPQHFGDGTRLSIL.

The V gene is TRBV20-1, the J gene TRBJ2-1, with D perhaps assigned TRBD1 or TRBD2 (6 bases each). The CDR3 is made up of 16 amino acids. Per germline, CDR1 DFQATT and CDR2 SNEGSKA (reference sequence). Between the trimmed V and J ends, which lost 1 base and 0 bases, there was a span of 13 bases. The DNA of the CDR3 is TGCAGTGCTAGAGGAGTAGGGGGGAGCTCCTACAATGAGCAGTTCTTC. Translating it yields CSARGVGGSSYNEQFF.

A remark on this clonotype: This may be a read error: a much more frequent sequence differs by one nucleotide. The chain carries TRBV29-1 and TRBJ2-1; maybe TRBD2 (5 bases). From germline, CDR1 is SQVTM and CDR2 ANQGSEA. Deletions cut 6 bases from V and 4 bases from J, with 16 bases between. The CDR3 is 14 residues long. The CDR3 is CSVAGSGGYNEQFF. The CDR3, as DNA: TGCAGCGTAGCCGGGTCAGGAGGTTACAATGAGCAGTTCTTC.

At least ten counts were recorded for this clonotype. This rearrangement joins TRBV7-9 to TRBJ2-2; possibly TRBD1 for D (6 bases). Per the germline V gene, CDR1 is SEHNR and CDR2 is FQNEAQ (reference sequence). The CDR3 runs to 16 residues. Deletions cut 3 bases from V and 6 bases from J, with 17 bases between. This CDR3 is CASSFTTGFLPGELFF. The CDR3 DNA reads as TGTGCCAGCAGCTTTACTACAGGGTTTCTTCCCGGGGAGCTGTTTTTT.

The chain employs TRBV6-1 and TRBJ1-2, with 8 positions matching TRBD1. Germline V CDR1 and CDR2: MNHNS, SASEGT. V lost 5 bases to trimming and J lost 6 bases; unmatched junction nucleotides: 11. The CDR3 spans 15 residues. CDR3 DNA: TGTGCCAGCAGTCCCACAGGGGGGCCCGTCCATGGCTACACCTTC. Its protein product is CASSPTGGPVHGYTF.

This clonotype has a count of ten or more. The J gene is TRBJ2-1, the V gene TRBV7-9, with 8 positions matching TRBD2. Germline values: CDR1 SEHNR, CDR2 FQNEAQ (reference sequence). This CDR3 spans 20 amino acids. V shed 5 bases and J 4 bases; nucleotides not matched to a gene: 22. CDR3 residues: CASSQMERGIRMTPYNEQFF. In DNA form, the CDR3 reads TGTGCCAGCAGCCAGATGGAGCGGGGGATACGGATGACCCCATACAATGAGCAGTTCTTC.

This clonotype was detected many times. This chain connects TRBV7-2 to TRBJ2-1; 7 bases agree with TRBD2. In germline, CDR1 is SGHTA, CDR2 FQGNSA. The CDR3 sequence is 16 residues long. V was pared by 0 bases and J by 0 bases, with 2 bases of the junction left unmatched. The CDR3 sequence: CASSLAGGGSYNEQFF. CDR3 DNA: TGTGCCAGCAGCTTAGCGGGGGGGGGCTCCTACAATGAGCAGTTCTTC.

This chain joins TRBV18 and TRBJ2-5, with a possible D match to TRBD1 (6 bases). Germline V gene data show CDR1 as KGHSH and CDR2 as LQKENI. The CDR3 is made up of 13 amino acids. The ends were cut back, 1 base at V and 5 bases at J, with 8 bases in the middle. CDR3 nucleotides: TGTGCCAGCTCACCACTACAGGGTGAGACCCAGTACTTC. It encodes CASSPLQGETQYF.

This rearrangement joins TRBV14 to TRBJ1-1; maybe TRBD1 (5 bases). The V end lost 4 bases, the J end lost 3 bases, and 21 bases lay between the germline ends. The CDR3 is 17 residues long. Germline CDR1 reads SGHDN; CDR2 reads FVKESK. The CDR3 loop is CASSPSPQKTGDTEAFF. In nucleotides, the CDR3 is TGTGCCAGCAGCCCCAGCCCGCAAAAGACGGGGGACACTGAAGCTTTCTTT.

The chain joins TRBV3-1 to TRBJ2-7; no firm D call. The V gene lost 1 base and the J gene lost 7 bases, with 11 bases spanning the gap. CDR1 is LGHDT and CDR2 is YNNKEL in the germline V gene (reference sequence). This CDR3 contains 13 residues. In DNA, the CDR3 is TGTGCCAGCAGCCAAGGACCTAATGGGGAGCAGTACGTC. As protein: CASSQGPNGEQYV.

This clonotype was detected ten times or more. The chain carries TRBV7-3 and TRBJ1-1, with 7 bases aligning to TRBD1. V was clipped by 5 bases and J by 1 base; unmatched bases: 4. This CDR3 is 14 amino acids long. Per germline, CDR1 SGHTA and CDR2 FQGTGA. CDR3: CASSPGQRNTEAFF. For the CDR3, the DNA is TGTGCCAGCAGCCCGGGACAGAGGAACACTGAAGCTTTCTTT. Complete variable domain (other parts from reference TRBV7-3 and TRBJ1-1): GAGVSQTPSNKVTEKGKYVELRCDPISGHTALYWYRQSLGQGPEFLIYFQGTGAADDSGLPNDRFFAVRPEGSVSTLKIQRTERGDSAVYLCASSPGQRNTEAFFGQGTRLTVV.

This clonotype was observed a handful of times. The V and J genes are TRBV10-3 and TRBJ2-3; no clear D gene. Germline lookup yields CDR1 ENHRY and CDR2 SYGVKD. The CDR3 totals 15 residues. Trimming shortened V by 2 bases and J by 3 bases, and 12 bases separated the two germline ends. The CDR3 DNA reads TGTGCCATCAGTGAGCTCGTCTTGGGGACAGATACGCAGTATTTT. Amino acid sequence: CAISELVLGTDTQYF.

This clonotype was detected once. V is TRBV15 and J is TRBJ1-2; D gene ambiguous. Germline V lookup: CDR1 LNHNV, CDR2 YYDKDF (reference sequence). Trimming left V 4 bases short and J 3 bases short, with 15 bases between. The CDR3 extends over 15 amino acids. CDR3 loop: CATSTSSREDYGYTF. CDR3 sequence (DNA): TGTGCCACCAGCACCAGCTCACGGGAAGACTATGGCTACACCTTC.

This clonotype was detected ten times or more. V gene TRBV29-1 combines with J gene TRBJ2-5, with 8 bases matching TRBD1. Germline V gene sequence: CDR1 SQVTM, CDR2 ANQGSEA. V dropped 4 bases and J dropped 2; count of bases not matched to a gene: 9. This CDR3 has 15 residues. The CDR3 region has the DNA TGCAGCGTTGGGTTTTGGGGACAGGAACAAGAGACCCAGTACTTC. Encoded protein: CSVGFWGQEQETQYF.